This TCR beta chain was sequenced for a study of beta chain features in type 1 diabetes. Concerning this clone itself: Its antigen is undetermined.

The authors sorted CD4+ naive, central memory, regulatory and stem cell-like memory cells via CD45RO/CCR7/CD25/CD127/CD95/CD27. General study results and limits: VDJ junctions from type 1 diabetes patients carried fewer insertions and larger deletions. Equally in patients and controls, shorter templates might have been favored by PCR. Type 1 diabetes patients had TCRB CDR3s that were shorter (moderately but significantly so) in all four CD4+ subsets.

CDR3 length: 15 residues. J gave up 4 bases and V 8 bases, and 10 bases lay outside the gene matches. Per germline, CDR1 SGHRS and CDR2 YFSETQ. As every portion of the isolated RNA was reverse transcribed, the sequencing read expressed TCRB transcripts. Here immunoSEQ multiplex PCR was the method, and the copy in TCRdb shows in-frame clones only, minus some. Of roughly 250,000 clones in the sample, around 9.6% were seen once. Specimen: naive CD4+ T cells from blood. The TCR comes from a woman between 18 and 29 years old in good health. The chain uses TRBV5-1 and TRBJ2-3; the match to TRBD1 covers 10 bases. The CDR3 loop reads CASSPTGGNADTQYF. The CDR3, as DNA: TGCGCCAGTTCCCCGACAGGGGGCAATGCAGATACGCAGTATTTT. Full variable domain (outside the CDR3, taken from reference TRBV5-1 and TRBJ2-3): KAGVTQTPRYLIKTRGQQVTLSCSPISGHRSVSWYQQTPGQGLQFLFEYFSETQRNKGNFPGRFSGRQFSNSRSEMNVSTLELGDSALYLCASSPTGGNADTQYFGPGTRLTVL.